This T cell receptor (beta chain) was captured by sequencing in a study of cytomegalovirus exposure and HLA in healthy donors. Libraries were prepared by immunoSEQ multiplex PCR; TCRdb keeps only in-frame clonotypes and omits some of them. Of 55,000 to 80,000 clones listed, around 96% are singletons. The CDR3 loop spans 14 amino acids. Trimming took 4 bases from V and 3 from J, leaving 12 bases between them. Germline CDR1 SNHLY, CDR2 FYNNEI. This clone appeared a single time. This sequence joins TRBV2 and TRBJ1-2, with a possible D match to TRBD1 (5 bases). The sequence came from a man younger than 30 in good health and CMV-seropositive. Sequenced input: PBMCs. The CDR3 nucleotides read TGTGCCAGCAGTGGTTACAGGACATACTATGGCTACACCTTC. This codes for CASSGYRTYYGYTF. Drawing the rest from reference TRBV2 and TRBJ1-2, the complete variable domain is EPEVTQTPSHQVTQMGQEVILRCVPISNHLYFYWYRQILGQKVEFLVSFYNNEISEKSEIFDDQFSVERPDGSNFTLKIRSTKLEDSAMYFCASSGYRTYYGYTFGSGTRLTVV.